The entry that follows covers one T cell receptor (beta chain) sequence. Its antigen is currently unknown. Assay: immunoSEQ multiplex PCR; the TCRdb copy retains only in-frame clones and omits some. This sample has tens of thousands of clones, with approximately 80% found just once. This record belongs to a study of OX40 agonist ivuxolimab in advanced cancers. Study summary: The dose-escalation cohort was roughly 84% male, with a mean age of around 60 years, ranging roughly 20 to 80. Broader study findings: Among the lowest peripheral clonal expansion occurred in 0.1-3.0 mg/kg partial responders.

The CDR3 has 17 residues. Deletions cut 5 bases from V and 8 bases from J, with 27 bases between. Germline V gene data show CDR1 as SGHTA and CDR2 as FQGTGA. The material sequenced was CD4+ or CD8+ T cells sorted from blood, taken in a trial of the OX40 agonist ivuxolimab. The V and J genes are TRBV7-3 and TRBJ1-2; D is perhaps TRBD1 (5 bases). The clonotype was recovered from an adult with an advanced solid tumor such as melanoma, head and neck, liver or kidney cancer. For the CDR3, the DNA is TGTGCCAGCAGCCCGCCGAGGGCCAGGGCCCATCGGGGAGGCTACACCTTC. It is translated as CASSPPRARAHRGGYTF.